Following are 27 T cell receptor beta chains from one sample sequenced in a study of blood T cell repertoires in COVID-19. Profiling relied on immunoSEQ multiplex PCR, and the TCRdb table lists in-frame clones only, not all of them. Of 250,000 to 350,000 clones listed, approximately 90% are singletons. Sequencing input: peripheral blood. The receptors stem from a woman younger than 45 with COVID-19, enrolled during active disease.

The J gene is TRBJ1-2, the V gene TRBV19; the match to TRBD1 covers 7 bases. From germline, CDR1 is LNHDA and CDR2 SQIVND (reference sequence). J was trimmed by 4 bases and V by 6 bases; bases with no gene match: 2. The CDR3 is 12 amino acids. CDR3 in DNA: TGTGCCAGTAGACAGGGGTCCTATGGCTACACCTTC. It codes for CASRQGSYGYTF.

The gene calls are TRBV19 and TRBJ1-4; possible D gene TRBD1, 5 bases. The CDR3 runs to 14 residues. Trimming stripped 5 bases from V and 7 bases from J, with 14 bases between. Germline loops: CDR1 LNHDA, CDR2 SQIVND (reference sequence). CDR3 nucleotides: TGTGCCAGTAGTGCGGTAACGGGGGGTGAAAAACTGTTTTTT. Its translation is CASSAVTGGEKLFF.

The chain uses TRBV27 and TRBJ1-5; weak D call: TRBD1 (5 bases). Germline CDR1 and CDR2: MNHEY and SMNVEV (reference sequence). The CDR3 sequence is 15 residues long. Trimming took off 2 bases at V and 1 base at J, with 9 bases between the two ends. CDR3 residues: CASSLGAGSNQPQHF. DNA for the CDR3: TGTGCCAGCAGTTTAGGAGCAGGGAGCAATCAGCCCCAGCATTTT.

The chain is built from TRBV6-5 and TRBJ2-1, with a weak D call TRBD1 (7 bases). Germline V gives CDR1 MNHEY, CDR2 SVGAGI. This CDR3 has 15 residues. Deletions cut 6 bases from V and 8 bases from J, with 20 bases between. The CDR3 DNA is TGTGCCAGCAGCCGGATGGAGGGGGCAACCGATGAGCAGTTCTTC. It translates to CASSRMEGATDEQFF.

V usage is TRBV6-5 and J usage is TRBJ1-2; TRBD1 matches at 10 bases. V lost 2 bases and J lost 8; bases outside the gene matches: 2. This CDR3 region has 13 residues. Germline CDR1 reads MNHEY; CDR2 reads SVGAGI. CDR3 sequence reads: CASSYGTGEGYTF. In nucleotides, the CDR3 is TGTGCCAGCAGTTACGGGACAGGGGAAGGCTACACCTTC.

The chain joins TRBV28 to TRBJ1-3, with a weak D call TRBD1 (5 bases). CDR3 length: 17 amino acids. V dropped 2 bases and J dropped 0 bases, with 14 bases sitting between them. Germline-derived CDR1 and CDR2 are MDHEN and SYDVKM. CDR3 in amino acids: CASSLMSLGGSGNTIYF. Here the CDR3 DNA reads TGTGCCAGCAGTTTAATGTCTCTGGGGGGCTCTGGAAACACCATATATTTT.

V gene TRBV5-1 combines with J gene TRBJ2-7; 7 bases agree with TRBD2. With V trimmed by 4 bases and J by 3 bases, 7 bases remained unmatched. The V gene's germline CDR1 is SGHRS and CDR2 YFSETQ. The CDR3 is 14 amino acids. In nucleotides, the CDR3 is TGCGCCAGCAGCGCTAGCGGTGAGGGCTACGAGCAGTACTTC. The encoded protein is CASSASGEGYEQYF. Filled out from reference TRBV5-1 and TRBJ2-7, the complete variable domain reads KAGVTQTPRYLIKTRGQQVTLSCSPISGHRSVSWYQQTPGQGLQFLFEYFSETQRNKGNFPGRFSGRQFSNSRSEMNVSTLELGDSALYLCASSASGEGYEQYFGPGTRLTVT.

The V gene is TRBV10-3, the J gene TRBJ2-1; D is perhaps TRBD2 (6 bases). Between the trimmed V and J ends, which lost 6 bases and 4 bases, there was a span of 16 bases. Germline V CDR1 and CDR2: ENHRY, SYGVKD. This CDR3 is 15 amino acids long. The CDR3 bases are TGTGCCATCAGAGATCTAGAGGAGGGGTACAATGAGCAGTTCTTC. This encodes CAIRDLEEGYNEQFF.

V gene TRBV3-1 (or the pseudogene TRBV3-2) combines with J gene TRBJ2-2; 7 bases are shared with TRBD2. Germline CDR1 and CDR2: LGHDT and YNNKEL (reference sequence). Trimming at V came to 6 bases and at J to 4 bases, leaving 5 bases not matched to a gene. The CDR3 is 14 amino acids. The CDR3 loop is CASRTSEFTGELFF. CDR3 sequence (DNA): TGTGCCAGCAGAACTAGCGAATTCACCGGGGAGCTGTTTTTT.

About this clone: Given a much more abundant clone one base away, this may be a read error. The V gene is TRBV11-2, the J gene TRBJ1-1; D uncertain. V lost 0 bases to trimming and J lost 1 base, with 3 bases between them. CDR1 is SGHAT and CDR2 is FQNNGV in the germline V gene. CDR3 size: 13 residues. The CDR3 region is CASSLDKNTEAFF. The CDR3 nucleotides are TGTGCCAGCAGCTTAGACAAGAACACTGAAGCTTTCTTT. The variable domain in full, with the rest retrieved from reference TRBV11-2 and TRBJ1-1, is EAGVAQSPRYKIIEKRQSVAFWCNPISGHATLYWYQQILGQGPKLLIQFQNNGVVDDSQLPKDRFSAERLKGVDSTLKIQPAKLEDSAVYLCASSLDKNTEAFFGQGTRLTVV.

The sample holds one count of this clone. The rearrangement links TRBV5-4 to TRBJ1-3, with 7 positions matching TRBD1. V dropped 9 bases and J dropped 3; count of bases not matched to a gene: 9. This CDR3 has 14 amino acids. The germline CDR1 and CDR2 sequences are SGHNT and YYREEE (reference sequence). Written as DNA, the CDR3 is TGTGCCACCCAGAGAGGGGGCGATGGAAACACCATATATTTT. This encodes CATQRGGDGNTIYF.

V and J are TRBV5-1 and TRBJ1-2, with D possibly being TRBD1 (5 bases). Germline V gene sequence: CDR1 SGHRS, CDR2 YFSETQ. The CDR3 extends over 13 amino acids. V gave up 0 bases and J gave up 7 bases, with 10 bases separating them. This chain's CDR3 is CASSLDGASGYTF. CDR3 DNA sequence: TGCGCCAGCAGCTTGGATGGGGCCTCTGGCTACACCTTC.

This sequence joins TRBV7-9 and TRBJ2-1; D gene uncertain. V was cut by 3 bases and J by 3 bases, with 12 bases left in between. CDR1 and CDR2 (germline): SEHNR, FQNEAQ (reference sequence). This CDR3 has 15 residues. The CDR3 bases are TGTGCCAGCAGCTTGTCCCAGGCAGACTACAATGAGCAGTTCTTC. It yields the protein CASSLSQADYNEQFF. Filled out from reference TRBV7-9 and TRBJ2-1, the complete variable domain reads DTGVSQNPRHKITKRGQNVTFRCDPISEHNRLYWYRQTLGQGPEFLTYFQNEAQLEKSRLLSDRFSAERPKGSFSTLEIQRTEQGDSAMYLCASSLSQADYNEQFFGPGTRLTVL.

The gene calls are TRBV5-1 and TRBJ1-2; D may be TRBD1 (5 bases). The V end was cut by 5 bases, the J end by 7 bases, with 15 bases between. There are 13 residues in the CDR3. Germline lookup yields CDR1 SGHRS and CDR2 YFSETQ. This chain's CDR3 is CASSPGQGSGYTF. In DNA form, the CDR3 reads TGCGCCAGCAGTCCTGGGCAGGGTAGTGGCTACACCTTC.

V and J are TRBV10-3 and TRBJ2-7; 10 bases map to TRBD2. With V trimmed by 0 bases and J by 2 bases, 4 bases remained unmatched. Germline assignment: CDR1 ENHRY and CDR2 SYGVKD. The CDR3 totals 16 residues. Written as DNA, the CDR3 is TGTGCCATCAGTGAGTCGTCTAGCGGGGGTACCTACGAGCAGTACTTC. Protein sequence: CAISESSSGGTYEQYF.

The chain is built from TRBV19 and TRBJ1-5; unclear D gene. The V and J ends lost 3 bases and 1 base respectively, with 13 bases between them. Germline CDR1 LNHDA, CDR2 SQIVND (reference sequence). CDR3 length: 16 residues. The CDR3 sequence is CASSITGVGSNQPQHF. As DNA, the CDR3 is TGTGCCAGTAGTATTACCGGGGTCGGCAGCAATCAGCCCCAGCATTTT.

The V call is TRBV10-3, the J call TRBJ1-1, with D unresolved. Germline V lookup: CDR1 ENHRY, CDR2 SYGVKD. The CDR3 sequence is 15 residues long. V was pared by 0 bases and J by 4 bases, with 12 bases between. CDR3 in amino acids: CAISESELMGTEAFF. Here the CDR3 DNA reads TGTGCCATCAGTGAGTCGGAACTAATGGGCACTGAAGCTTTCTTT.

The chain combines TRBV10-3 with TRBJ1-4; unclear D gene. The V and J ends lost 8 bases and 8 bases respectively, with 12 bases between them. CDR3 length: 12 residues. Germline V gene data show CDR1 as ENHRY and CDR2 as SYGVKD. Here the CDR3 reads CAIGLSDEKLFF. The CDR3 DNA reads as TGTGCCATCGGACTGTCGGACGAAAAACTGTTTTTT.

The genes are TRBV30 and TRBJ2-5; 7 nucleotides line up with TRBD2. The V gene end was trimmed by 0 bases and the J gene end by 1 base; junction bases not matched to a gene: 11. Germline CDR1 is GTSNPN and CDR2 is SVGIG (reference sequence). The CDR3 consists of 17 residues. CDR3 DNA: TGTGCCTGGAGTGTAGGGGCCGGGCTAGCGGCCCAAGAGACCCAGTACTTC. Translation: CAWSVGAGLAAQETQYF.

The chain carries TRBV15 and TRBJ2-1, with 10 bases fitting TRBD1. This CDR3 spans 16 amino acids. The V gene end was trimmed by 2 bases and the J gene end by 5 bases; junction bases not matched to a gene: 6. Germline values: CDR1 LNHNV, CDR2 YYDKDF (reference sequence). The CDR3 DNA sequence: TGTGCCACCAGCAGACTAACCGGGACAGGGGACAATGAGCAGTTCTTC. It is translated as CATSRLTGTGDNEQFF.

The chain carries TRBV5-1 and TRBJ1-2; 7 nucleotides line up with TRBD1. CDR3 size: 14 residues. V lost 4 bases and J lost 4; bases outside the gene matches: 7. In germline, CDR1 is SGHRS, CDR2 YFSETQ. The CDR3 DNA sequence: TGCGCCAGCAGCGCAAGACAGGGAGTCTATGGCTACACCTTC. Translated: CASSARQGVYGYTF.

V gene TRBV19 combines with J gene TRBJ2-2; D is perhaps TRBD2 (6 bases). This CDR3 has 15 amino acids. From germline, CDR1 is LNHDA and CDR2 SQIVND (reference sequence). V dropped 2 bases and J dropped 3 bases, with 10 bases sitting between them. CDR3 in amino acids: CASSISGADTGELFF. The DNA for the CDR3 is TGTGCCAGTAGTATATCGGGAGCGGACACCGGGGAGCTGTTTTTT.

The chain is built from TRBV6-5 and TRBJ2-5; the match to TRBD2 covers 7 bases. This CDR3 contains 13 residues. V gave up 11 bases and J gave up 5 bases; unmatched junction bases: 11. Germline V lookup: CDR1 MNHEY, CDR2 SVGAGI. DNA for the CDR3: TGTGCCGGAGGGGTAGGGAGGGCGGAGACCCAGTACTTC. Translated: CAGGVGRAETQYF.

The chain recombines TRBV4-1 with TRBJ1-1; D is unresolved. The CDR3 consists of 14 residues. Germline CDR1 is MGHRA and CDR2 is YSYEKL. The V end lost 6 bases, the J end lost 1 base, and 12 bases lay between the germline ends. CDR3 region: CASRPNTANTEAFF. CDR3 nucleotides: TGCGCCAGCAGACCCAACACCGCGAACACTGAAGCTTTCTTT.

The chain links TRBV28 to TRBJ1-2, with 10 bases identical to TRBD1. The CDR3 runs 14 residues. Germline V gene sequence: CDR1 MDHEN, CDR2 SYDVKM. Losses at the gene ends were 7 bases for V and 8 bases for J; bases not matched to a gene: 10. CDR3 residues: CASKGRQGAQGYTF. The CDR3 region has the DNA TGTGCCAGCAAAGGAAGACAGGGGGCGCAGGGCTACACCTTC.

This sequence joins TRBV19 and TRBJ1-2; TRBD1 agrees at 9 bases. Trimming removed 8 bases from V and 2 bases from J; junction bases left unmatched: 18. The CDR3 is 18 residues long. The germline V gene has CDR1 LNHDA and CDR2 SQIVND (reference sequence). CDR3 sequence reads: CASRQTRDRDPINYGYTF. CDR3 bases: TGTGCCAGTCGACAGACCCGGGACAGGGATCCCATCAACTATGGCTACACCTTC.

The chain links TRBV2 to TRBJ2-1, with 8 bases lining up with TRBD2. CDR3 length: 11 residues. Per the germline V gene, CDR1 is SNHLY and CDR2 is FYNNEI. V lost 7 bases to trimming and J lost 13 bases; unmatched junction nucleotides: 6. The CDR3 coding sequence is TGTGCCAGCACCCTGACTAGCGAACAGTTCTTC. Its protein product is CASTLTSEQFF.